These 30 T cell receptor beta chains were all obtained from the same sample, sequenced in a study. TCRdb re-called the RT-PCR reads through MiXCR, storing one row per CDR3 protein. There are about 700,000 distinct CDR3 sequences in the sample; around 14% occur only once, and 3% to 4.5% lies in the top ten. Material: memory CD4+ T cells from blood. The origin of the receptors is a female donor in good health, serving as a healthy control.

This clonotype has a count of ten or more. This rearrangement joins TRBV20-1 to TRBJ2-7, with 7 bases aligning to TRBD2. The CDR3 length is 12 residues. Per the germline V gene, CDR1 is DFQATT and CDR2 is SNEGSKA (reference sequence). Trimming removed 5 bases from V and 6 bases from J; junction bases left unmatched: 7. DNA for the CDR3: TGCAGTGCTCCCCAGCGGGATGCCGAGCAGTACTTC. Protein: CSAPQRDAEQYF.

The chain combines TRBV30 with TRBJ1-2; D uncertain. With 3 bases removed from V and 8 bases from J, the gap between germline ends came to 16 bases. The CDR3 is made up of 13 amino acids. The V gene's germline CDR1 is GTSNPN and CDR2 SVGIG (reference sequence). This chain's CDR3 is CAWSPFLDRGYTF. The CDR3 DNA reads as TGTGCCTGGAGCCCGTTCCTGGATAGGGGCTACACCTTC.

The table lists this clonotype with a few counts. This chain uses TRBV7-2 with TRBJ1-1; TRBD1 matches 11 bases. CDR1 is SGHTA and CDR2 is FQGNSA in the germline V gene. This CDR3 has 14 residues. The junction had 5 bases not matched to a gene; V was cut back by 1 base and J by 10 bases. The CDR3 sequence: CASSLVGQGARAFF. The CDR3 nucleotides read TGTGCCAGCAGCTTAGTCGGACAGGGGGCTCGAGCTTTCTTT.

This clonotype was seen a handful of times. The rearrangement joins TRBV6-2 or TRBV6-3 to TRBJ1-6; D is perhaps TRBD1 (6 bases). The CDR3 has 16 residues. Germline V CDR1 and CDR2: MNHEY, SVGEGT. The V gene lost 2 bases and the J gene lost 7 bases, with 15 bases spanning the gap. The CDR3 spells CASSYRGQMANSPLHF. CDR3 coding DNA: TGTGCCAGCAGTTACCGTGGACAGATGGCAAATTCACCCCTCCACTTT.

This clonotype was counted only a few times. The V call is TRBV27, the J call TRBJ2-1, with unresolved D. V gave up 6 bases and J gave up 0 bases, with 15 bases separating them. Germline V gene data show CDR1 as MNHEY and CDR2 as SMNVEV (reference sequence). The CDR3 is made up of 16 amino acids. For the CDR3, the DNA is TGTGCCAGCAGGGCCAGTAAGTCGAGCTCCTACAATGAGCAGTTCTTC. As protein: CASRASKSSSYNEQFF.

J is TRBJ1-4 and V is TRBV28; D perhaps matches TRBD1 (5 bases). Germline values: CDR1 MDHEN, CDR2 SYDVKM. Trimming took off 3 bases at V and 8 bases at J, with 19 bases between the two ends. The CDR3 extends over 16 amino acids. CDR3 sequence reads: CASSFFIGGVKEKLFF. The CDR3 nucleotides read TGTGCCAGCAGTTTTTTTATTGGGGGGGTGAAGGAAAAACTGTTTTTT.

Ten or more counts support this clonotype. The genes are TRBV4-2 and TRBJ1-5, with D possibly being TRBD1 (5 bases). The CDR3 contains 17 residues. The V and J ends lost 0 bases and 7 bases respectively, with 19 bases between them. Germline loops: CDR1 LGHNA, CDR2 YNFKEQ. The DNA for the CDR3 is TGTGCCAGCAGCCAAGAGGACAACCGGGCTTCAGGGCAGCCCCAGCATTTT. It yields the protein CASSQEDNRASGQPQHF.

This clonotype showed up many times. This sequence joins TRBV10-3 and TRBJ1-1, with 7 bases fitting TRBD1. This CDR3 region has 13 residues. Germline CDR1 reads ENHRY; CDR2 reads SYGVKD. The ends lost 6 bases at V and 8 bases at J; junction bases unmatched: 9. CDR3 nucleotides: TGTGCCATCAGCCTTTTCCAGGGGGAGGAAGCTTTCTTT. Translation gives CAISLFQGEEAFF.

The V and J genes are TRBV25-1 and TRBJ1-6; TRBD1 might be the D (6 bases). V lost 3 bases to trimming and J lost 5 bases, with 11 bases between them. The CDR3 runs to 15 residues. CDR1 MGHDK and CDR2 SYGVNS come from the germline V gene. The CDR3 nucleotides read TGTGCCAGCAGTGACGGACAGCTACATAATTCACCCCTCCACTTT. This sequence encodes CASSDGQLHNSPLHF.

This chain links TRBV7-2 with TRBJ1-1; D is unclear. The V gene's germline CDR1 is SGHTA and CDR2 FQGNSA. V shed 5 bases and J shed 5 bases, with 15 bases lying between them. This CDR3 contains 14 residues. CDR3 sequence reads: CASSPVSLRTEAFF. The CDR3 DNA sequence: TGTGCCAGCAGCCCAGTTAGCTTGAGGACTGAAGCTTTCTTT.

This clonotype has a handful of counts. The chain links TRBV6-1 to TRBJ1-4; tentatively, D is TRBD1 (5 bases). CDR3 length: 15 amino acids. V was trimmed by 3 bases and J by 7 bases, leaving 15 bases between them. CDR1 MNHNS and CDR2 SASEGT come from the germline V gene. The CDR3 region has the DNA TGTGCCAGCAGTGATCTGGGGGTGATAGGTGAAAAACTGTTTTTT. This encodes CASSDLGVIGEKLFF.

CDR3 loop: CASRPGLGTNEQFF. The DNA of the CDR3 is TGTGCCAGCAGGCCGGGACTAGGGACCAATGAGCAGTTCTTC. This rearrangement joins TRBV6-6 to TRBJ2-1, with 8 nucleotides matching TRBD2. Trimming at V came to 6 bases and at J to 6 bases, leaving 7 bases not matched to a gene. The CDR3 runs to 14 residues. Germline CDR1 and CDR2: MNHNY and SVGAGI (reference sequence).

This clonotype was recorded many times. The J gene is TRBJ2-3, the V gene TRBV10-3, with D unresolved. Germline loops: CDR1 ENHRY, CDR2 SYGVKD. V was cut by 3 bases and J by 2 bases, with 6 bases left in between. The CDR3 contains 13 residues. The CDR3 sequence is CAISDGLTDTQYF. CDR3 DNA: TGTGCCATCAGTGATGGCCTCACAGATACGCAGTATTTT.

This clonotype was picked up many times. The chain employs TRBV15 and TRBJ2-1; D gene uncertain. The CDR3 length is 14 residues. Germline values: CDR1 LNHNV, CDR2 YYDKDF (reference sequence). With 5 bases removed from V and 2 bases from J, the gap between germline ends came to 10 bases. In nucleotides, the CDR3 is TGTGCCACCAGCCCACGACGGACCTACAATGAGCAGTTCTTC. This encodes CATSPRRTYNEQFF.

There are a few counts of this clonotype. The rearrangement links TRBV5-4 to TRBJ1-6; 9 bases line up with TRBD1. J gave up 7 bases and V 3 bases, and 11 bases lay outside the gene matches. The CDR3 covers 17 residues. CDR1 is SGHNT and CDR2 is YYREEE in the germline V gene (reference sequence). The CDR3 here is CASSSGGGQGINSPLHF. The CDR3 DNA is TGTGCCAGCAGCTCCGGAGGTGGACAGGGGATCAATTCACCCCTCCACTTT.

V usage is TRBV20-1 and J usage is TRBJ1-2; D gene uncertain. This CDR3 is 18 amino acids long. Looked up from germline, CDR1 is DFQATT and CDR2 is SNEGSKA (reference sequence). The V and J ends lost 3 bases and 0 bases respectively, with 23 bases between them. The CDR3 reads CSASSSVGSFPPNYGYTF. CDR3 nucleotides: TGCAGTGCTAGTTCGTCGGTCGGATCATTCCCCCCTAACTATGGCTACACCTTC.

This clonotype was observed at least ten times. The CDR3 loop reads CSGKTGDYGYTF. The CDR3 DNA follows: TGCAGCGGCAAGACAGGGGACTATGGCTACACCTTC. The chain joins TRBV29-1 to TRBJ1-2; 8 bases are shared with TRBD1. Germline CDR1 SQVTM, CDR2 ANQGSEA. CDR3 length: 12 residues. The junction had 4 bases not matched to a gene; V was cut back by 7 bases and J by 3 bases.

This clonotype showed up many times. The chain employs TRBV20-1 and TRBJ1-2; 8 bases fit TRBD1. With 7 bases clipped from V and 3 bases from J, the junction kept 7 bases outside the gene matches. The CDR3 is made up of 13 amino acids. From germline, CDR1 is DFQATT and CDR2 SNEGSKA (reference sequence). The CDR3 nucleotides are TGCAGTGTCCTCGACAGGGGCCACTATGGCTACACCTTC. It is translated as CSVLDRGHYGYTF.

The chain is built from TRBV7-9 and TRBJ1-3; D perhaps matches TRBD1 (6 bases). Between the trimmed V and J ends, which lost 5 bases and 3 bases, there was a span of 11 bases. Per germline, CDR1 SEHNR and CDR2 FQNEAQ (reference sequence). The CDR3 covers 14 residues. CDR3 DNA: TGTGCCAGCAGCACAGGGAGCTTTGGAAACACCATATATTTT. Its translation is CASSTGSFGNTIYF.

The chain carries TRBV6-1 and TRBJ2-1, with TRBD1 identical over 9 bases. With V trimmed by 6 bases and J by 2 bases, 2 bases remained unmatched. CDR1 MNHNS and CDR2 SASEGT come from the germline V gene. This CDR3 is 14 amino acids long. The CDR3 reads CASSHRGPYNEQFF. The CDR3 nucleotides are TGTGCCAGCAGCCACAGGGGGCCCTACAATGAGCAGTTCTTC.

The genes are TRBV7-8 and TRBJ2-5; TRBD2 is a possible D gene (6 bases). The CDR3 is 15 residues long. CDR1 and CDR2 from the germline V gene are SGHVS and FQNEAQ. The V gene lost 4 bases and the J gene lost 5 bases, with 17 bases spanning the gap. In nucleotides, the CDR3 is TGTGCCAGCAGCTCCCTCGGGGGTGCTTGGGAGACCCAGTACTTC. This encodes CASSSLGGAWETQYF.

Only a few counts were recorded for this clonotype. A read error may produce the germline difference seen at one junction end. The V and J genes are TRBV30 and TRBJ2-4; D is uncertain. The length of the CDR3 is 12 residues. Germline V gene sequence: CDR1 GTSNPN, CDR2 SVGIG (reference sequence). In DNA, the CDR3 is TGTGCCTGGAGTGACCCTCCTTCCGTCGAACACTTC. Protein sequence: CAWSDPPSVEHF.

This clonotype was counted at least ten times. The rearrangement joins TRBV20-1 to TRBJ2-1; D may be TRBD1 (6 bases). Germline CDR1 and CDR2: DFQATT and SNEGSKA (reference sequence). Trimming took off 3 bases at V and 7 bases at J, with 19 bases between the two ends. This CDR3 comprises 15 residues. The CDR3, as DNA: TGCAGTGCTAGCATCTCCGGGACAACAGGGAATGAGCAGTTCTTC. Protein product: CSASISGTTGNEQFF.

The rearrangement uses TRBV7-2 and TRBJ1-2; D possibly corresponds to TRBD1 (5 bases). Germline-derived CDR1 and CDR2 are SGHTA and FQGNSA. Deletions cut 4 bases from V and 7 bases from J, with 22 bases between. This CDR3 spans 16 amino acids. CDR3 protein: CASSSQQTVGTFGYTF. CDR3 DNA: TGTGCCAGCAGCTCCCAACAGACAGTTGGGACTTTTGGCTACACCTTC.

The chain combines TRBV5-4 with TRBJ2-7; 10 bases map to TRBD1. The germline V gene encodes CDR1 SGHNT and CDR2 YYREEE (reference sequence). The CDR3 contains 15 residues. J gave up 8 bases and V 3 bases, and 11 bases lay outside the gene matches. The CDR3 nucleotides read TGTGCCAGCAGCTATAAGGGACAGGGGCTCGTCCAGCAGTACTTC. It codes for CASSYKGQGLVQQYF.

V gene TRBV9 combines with J gene TRBJ1-5, with TRBD1 matching over 9 bases. After removal of 3 bases from V and 6 bases from J, the junction contained 7 bases not matched to a gene. This CDR3 has 15 amino acids. Per germline, CDR1 SGDLS and CDR2 YYNGEE. In DNA form, the CDR3 reads TGTGCCAGCAGCGCGGGACAGGGTCGAACTCAGCCCCAGCATTTT. This translates into CASSAGQGRTQPQHF.

This clonotype was observed at least ten times. This chain uses TRBV4-3 with TRBJ2-1; no clear D. Per germline, CDR1 LGHNA and CDR2 YSLEER. The CDR3 spans 16 residues. The ends were cut back, 1 base at V and 4 bases at J, with 14 bases in the middle. The DNA for the CDR3 is TGCGCCAGCAGCCAAGCGGCGCTCCAGGAATACAATGAGCAGTTCTTC. Translated, it gives CASSQAALQEYNEQFF.

This clonotype was picked up a small number of times. The chain joins TRBV7-2 to TRBJ2-5, with 7 bases matching TRBD1. J was trimmed by 3 bases and V by 5 bases; bases with no gene match: 9. Germline V gives CDR1 SGHTA, CDR2 FQGNSA. The CDR3 is 15 amino acids. The CDR3 nucleotides are TGTGCCAGCAGCCTACGACCGACAGGGAAAGAGACCCAGTACTTC. As protein: CASSLRPTGKETQYF.

This clonotype was seen repeatedly, ten times or more. The chain couples TRBV27 to TRBJ2-7; 7 nucleotides line up with TRBD1. Germline values: CDR1 MNHEY, CDR2 SMNVEV (reference sequence). V gave up 5 bases and J gave up 6 bases; unmatched junction bases: 4. CDR3 length equals 12 residues. Written as DNA, the CDR3 is TGTGCCAGCAGTGGGGACAGCCGCGAGCAGTACTTC. Translating gives CASSGDSREQYF.

This clonotype has ten or more counts. This chain links TRBV12-3 or TRBV12-4 with TRBJ1-5, with unresolved D. Deletions cut 3 bases from V and 0 bases from J, with 9 bases between. CDR3 length: 15 residues. CDR3 in DNA: TGTGCCAGCAGTTTGACGGATGATAGCAATCAGCCCCAGCATTTT. Translation gives CASSLTDDSNQPQHF.